These T cell receptor beta chains were read from a single sample in a study of blood T cells in healthy people across ages. MiXCR was run by TCRdb on the 5' RACE reads, yielding one entry per CDR3 protein. The sample has 600,000 or so distinct CDR3 sequences, about 45% seen once. What was sequenced was blood. Receptors originate from a man older than 75 in good health. The CDR3 runs from the conserved cysteine through the conserved F or W. D genes are given only for firm matches. Some rows have no size entry. The others give once, few or many, or a class for an expanded clone.

j_gene: TRBJ2-5; abundance: NA; v_gene: TRBV20-1; d_gene: NA; CDR3aa: CSASFRSETQYF; CDR3nt: TGCAGTGCTAGTTTCCGGTCAGAGACCCAGTACTTC
j_gene: TRBJ2-7; abundance: NA; v_gene: TRBV5-7; d_gene: NA; CDR3aa: CASSLGIRQISYEQYF; CDR3nt: TGTGCCAGCAGCTTGGGTATCCGGCAAATTTCCTACGAGCAGTACTTC
j_gene: TRBJ2-1; abundance: NA; v_gene: TRBV6-9; d_gene: TRBD2; CDR3aa: CASSYAGGNEQFF; CDR3nt: TGTGCCAGCAGTTATGCGGGGGGCAATGAGCAGTTCTTC
j_gene: TRBJ2-1; abundance: few; v_gene: TRBV20-1; d_gene: TRBD2; CDR3aa: CSAQAGDRSNEQFF; CDR3nt: TGCAGTGCTCAAGCGGGAGACAGATCCAATGAGCAGTTCTTC
j_gene: TRBJ2-7; abundance: once; v_gene: TRBV9; d_gene: NA; CDR3aa: CASSVVGESYEQYF; CDR3nt: TGTGCCAGCAGCGTAGTAGGGGAGTCTTACGAGCAGTACTTC
j_gene: TRBJ2-3; abundance: NA; v_gene: TRBV7-3; d_gene: TRBD2; CDR3aa: CANSLATGTSETDTQYF; CDR3nt: TGTGCCAACAGCTTAGCAACCGGGACTAGCGAAACAGATACGCAGTATTTT
j_gene: TRBJ2-5; abundance: once; v_gene: TRBV6-6; d_gene: NA; CDR3aa: CASSDSGSNEQYF; CDR3nt: TGTGCCAGCAGTGACTCGGGAAGCAATGAGCAGTACTTC
j_gene: TRBJ1-1; abundance: NA; v_gene: TRBV20-1; d_gene: NA; CDR3aa: CSAVARGPNTEAFF; CDR3nt: TGCAGTGCCGTCGCCAGGGGACCGAACACTGAAGCTTTCTTT
j_gene: TRBJ2-3; abundance: NA; v_gene: TRBV9; d_gene: NA; CDR3aa: CASSVASRGSTDTQYF; CDR3nt: TGTGCCAGCAGCGTAGCTTCGAGGGGAAGCACAGATACGCAGTATTTT
j_gene: TRBJ2-1; abundance: NA; v_gene: TRBV28; d_gene: TRBD2; CDR3aa: CASRRLASNEQFF; CDR3nt: TGTGCCAGCAGGCGACTAGCAAGCAATGAGCAGTTCTTC
j_gene: TRBJ2-7; abundance: NA; v_gene: TRBV3-1; d_gene: TRBD2; CDR3aa: CASSQARRASGRNGEQYF; CDR3nt: TGTGCCAGCAGCCAAGCACGGCGAGCGAGCGGGAGAAACGGCGAGCAGTACTTC
j_gene: TRBJ2-3; abundance: NA; v_gene: TRBV7-3; d_gene: TRBD1; CDR3aa: CASSLTGQGAADTQYF; CDR3nt: TGTGCCAGCAGCTTAACGGGACAGGGGGCTGCAGATACGCAGTATTTT
j_gene: TRBJ2-3; abundance: NA; v_gene: TRBV7-2; d_gene: NA; CDR3aa: CASSLATASDTQYF; CDR3nt: TGTGCCAGCAGCTTAGCCACAGCCTCGGATACGCAGTATTTT
j_gene: TRBJ2-7; abundance: many; v_gene: TRBV6-5; d_gene: TRBD1; CDR3aa: CASRFTGTGNNEQYF; CDR3nt: TGTGCCAGCAGATTTACCGGGACAGGGAACAACGAGCAGTACTTC
j_gene: TRBJ1-1; abundance: NA; v_gene: TRBV4-2; d_gene: NA; CDR3aa: CASSQDLSEAFF; CDR3nt: TGTGCCAGCAGCCAAGATCTAAGTGAAGCTTTCTTT
j_gene: TRBJ2-4; abundance: NA; v_gene: TRBV18; d_gene: NA; CDR3aa: CASSPPLAVEAKNIQYF; CDR3nt: TGTGCCAGCTCGCCACCCTTAGCGGTCGAGGCCAAAAACATTCAGTACTTC
j_gene: TRBJ2-2; abundance: NA; v_gene: TRBV10-3; d_gene: TRBD2; CDR3aa: CAISAERETGELFF; CDR3nt: TGTGCCATCAGTGCGGAGCGGGAGACCGGGGAGCTGTTTTTT
j_gene: TRBJ2-3; abundance: many; v_gene: TRBV6-5; d_gene: NA; CDR3aa: CASSPEVRPLVQYF; CDR3nt: TGTGCCAGCAGTCCAGAGGTCCGCCCGCTCGTGCAGTATTTT
j_gene: TRBJ2-1; abundance: few; v_gene: TRBV7-2; d_gene: NA; CDR3aa: CASSLTGTVGEQFF; CDR3nt: TGTGCCAGCAGCTTAACCGGGACTGTGGGTGAGCAGTTCTTC
j_gene: TRBJ2-1; abundance: NA; v_gene: TRBV7-9; d_gene: NA; CDR3aa: CASGLVSGVGSEQFF; CDR3nt: TGTGCCAGCGGCTTAGTATCGGGAGTTGGAAGTGAGCAGTTCTTC
j_gene: TRBJ2-1; abundance: NA; v_gene: TRBV15; d_gene: NA; CDR3aa: CATSRRRPSSSYNEQFF; CDR3nt: TGTGCCACCAGCAGACGCCGACCGTCTAGCTCCTACAATGAGCAGTTCTTC
j_gene: TRBJ2-7; abundance: many; v_gene: TRBV6-2/TRBV6-3; d_gene: TRBD2; CDR3aa: CASSYAGLAGSYEQYF; CDR3nt: TGTGCCAGCAGTTACGCCGGACTAGCGGGAAGCTACGAGCAGTACTTC
j_gene: TRBJ2-1; abundance: NA; v_gene: TRBV2; d_gene: NA; CDR3aa: CASSGSLQASSYNEQFF; CDR3nt: TGTGCCAGCAGTGGAAGCTTACAGGCGAGCTCCTACAATGAGCAGTTCTTC
j_gene: TRBJ2-7; abundance: NA; v_gene: TRBV7-6; d_gene: NA; CDR3aa: CASSLEEGRYEQYF; CDR3nt: TGTGCCAGCAGCTTAGAGGAGGGCCGGTACGAGCAGTACTTC
j_gene: TRBJ1-5; abundance: NA; v_gene: TRBV6-2/TRBV6-3; d_gene: TRBD1; CDR3aa: CASRVDRAVSNQPQHF; CDR3nt: TGTGCCAGCAGGGTCGACAGGGCGGTGAGCAATCAGCCCCAGCATTTT
j_gene: TRBJ2-1; abundance: few; v_gene: TRBV20-1; d_gene: NA; CDR3aa: CSAPEGGRTFF; CDR3nt: TGCAGTGCTCCCGAGGGGGGCCGCACGTTCTTC
j_gene: TRBJ2-5; abundance: NA; v_gene: TRBV5-1; d_gene: NA; CDR3aa: CASSFLGDQETQYF; CDR3nt: TGCGCCAGCAGCTTTTTGGGGGACCAAGAGACCCAGTACTTC
j_gene: TRBJ1-5; abundance: NA; v_gene: TRBV6-2/TRBV6-3; d_gene: TRBD1; CDR3aa: CASSYSPGQGRPQHF; CDR3nt: TGTGCCAGCAGTTACTCGCCGGGACAGGGGAGGCCCCAGCATTTT
j_gene: TRBJ2-1; abundance: NA; v_gene: TRBV11-2; d_gene: TRBD2; CDR3aa: CASSQPTSDRGSGSSYNEQFF; CDR3nt: TGTGCCAGCAGCCAACCTACCTCGGACAGAGGGAGCGGGAGCTCCTACAATGAGCAGTTCTTC
j_gene: TRBJ1-2; abundance: many; v_gene: TRBV9; d_gene: NA; CDR3aa: CASSAQSYGYTF; CDR3nt: TGTGCCAGCAGCGCGCAGAGCTATGGCTACACCTTC
j_gene: TRBJ1-2; abundance: NA; v_gene: TRBV20-1; d_gene: TRBD1; CDR3aa: CSASTGQGLGGYTF; CDR3nt: TGCAGTGCTAGTACGGGACAGGGCCTTGGGGGCTACACCTTC
j_gene: TRBJ1-1; abundance: NA; v_gene: TRBV5-6; d_gene: TRBD1; CDR3aa: CASSLERGRWNTEAFF; CDR3nt: TGTGCCAGCAGCTTGGAAAGGGGGCGGTGGAACACTGAAGCTTTCTTT
j_gene: TRBJ2-1; abundance: NA; v_gene: TRBV7-9; d_gene: NA; CDR3aa: CASSHPVCEQFF; CDR3nt: TGTGCCAGCAGTCATCCTGTCTGTGAGCAGTTCTTC
j_gene: TRBJ2-1; abundance: NA; v_gene: TRBV7-2; d_gene: TRBD2; CDR3aa: CASRLPSGEYNEQFF; CDR3nt: TGTGCCAGCAGGTTACCTAGCGGGGAGTACAATGAGCAGTTCTTC
j_gene: TRBJ2-2; abundance: NA; v_gene: TRBV5-1; d_gene: NA; CDR3aa: CASSSTLGRGTGELFF; CDR3nt: TGCGCCAGCAGCTCAACATTAGGGCGGGGAACCGGGGAGCTGTTTTTT